This T cell receptor (beta chain) was sequenced for a study of blood T cells in healthy people across ages. Note on this clonotype: This could be a read error, since a much larger clone is one nucleotide away.

A second 7 to 11 cycle PCR used barcoded and J-beta primers. TCRdb reanalysed the 5' RACE reads using MiXCR and keeps one entry per CDR3 protein. This table has some 1.4 million distinct CDR3 sequences, 40% to 50% appearing once. The source is a woman aged 18-35 years in good health. Sequenced: blood.

The CDR3 bases are TGTGCCAGCAGCCAAGGGCGAGCGGGAGCGTACGAGCAGTTCTTC. Protein: CASSQGRAGAYEQFF. The chain joins TRBV3-1 to TRBJ2-1, with 8 bases matching TRBD2. Germline V gene data show CDR1 as LGHDT and CDR2 as YNNKEL (reference sequence). J gave up 10 bases and V 1 base, and 9 bases lay outside the gene matches. The CDR3 contains 15 residues.